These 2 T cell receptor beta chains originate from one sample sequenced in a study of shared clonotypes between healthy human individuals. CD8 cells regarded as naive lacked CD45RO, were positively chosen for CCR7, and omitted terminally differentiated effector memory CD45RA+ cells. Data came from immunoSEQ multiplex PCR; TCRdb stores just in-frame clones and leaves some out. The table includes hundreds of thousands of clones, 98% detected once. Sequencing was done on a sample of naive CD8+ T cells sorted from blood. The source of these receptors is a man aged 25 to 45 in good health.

The CDR3 region is CASSSNRGLGSYEQYF. The CDR3 bases are TGTGCCAGCAGCTCCAACAGGGGGCTAGGCTCCTACGAGCAGTACTTC. The V gene is TRBV7-3, the J gene TRBJ2-7, with 9 bases lining up with TRBD1. Germline-derived CDR1 and CDR2 are SGHTA and FQGTGA. CDR3 length equals 16 residues. The J segment lost 0 bases and the V segment lost 4 bases, leaving 7 bases of the junction unmatched.

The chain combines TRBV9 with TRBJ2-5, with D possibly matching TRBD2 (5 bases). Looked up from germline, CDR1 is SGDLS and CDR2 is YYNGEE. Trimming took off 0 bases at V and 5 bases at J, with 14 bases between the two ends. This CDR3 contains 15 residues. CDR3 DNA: TGTGCCAGCAGCGTAGGATCTAGCAATTGGGAGACCCAGTACTTC. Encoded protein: CASSVGSSNWETQYF.